Below are 23 T cell receptor beta chains sequenced from a single sample in a study of T cell clones after liver transplantation. Clones were sequenced by immunoSEQ multiplex PCR, and TCRdb holds only the in-frame ones, with some missing. The repertoire has over 100,000 clones, approximately 85% of them found once; the top ten carry around 0.94%. This material consisted of CD4+ T cells from blood, taken before liver transplant. The origin of the receptors is a human donor who received a liver transplant.

This clone has just one count. The chain has TRBV12-5 and TRBJ1-2, with D maybe TRBD1 (6 bases). Germline V lookup: CDR1 LGHNT, CDR2 FRNRAP. Trimming cost V 4 bases and J 1 base, with 22 bases left between them. This CDR3 has 18 residues. The CDR3 spells CASGSSLMTGVDNYGYTF. The CDR3 bases are TGTGCTAGTGGTTCTTCCCTCATGACAGGAGTTGATAACTATGGCTACACCTTC.

CDR3 loop: CASSVASRPMNTEAFF. The DNA of the CDR3 is TGTGCCAGCAGCGTAGCCTCCCGACCCATGAACACTGAAGCTTTCTTT. The gene calls are TRBV9 and TRBJ1-1; D gene uncertain. Germline V lookup: CDR1 SGDLS, CDR2 YYNGEE. V was pared by 0 bases and J by 0 bases, with 12 bases between. This CDR3 is 16 amino acids long.

This chain uses TRBV5-8 with TRBJ2-6, with 7 bases matching TRBD2. V lost 3 bases to trimming and J lost 0 bases; unmatched junction nucleotides: 9. Germline loops: CDR1 SGHTS, CDR2 YDEGEE. There are 18 residues in the CDR3. CDR3: CASSSFLAVGSGANVLTF. CDR3 DNA sequence: TGTGCCAGCAGCTCCTTCCTAGCGGTGGGCTCTGGGGCCAACGTCCTGACTTTC.

The J gene is TRBJ2-6, the V gene TRBV18; D possibly corresponds to TRBD1 (5 bases). The CDR3 loop spans 17 amino acids. Trimming pared 6 bases from V and 0 bases from J, leaving 15 bases between. The germline CDR1 and CDR2 sequences are KGHSH and LQKENI. CDR3 amino acids: CASSKGAPNSGANVLTF. In DNA form, the CDR3 reads TGTGCCAGCTCTAAAGGGGCTCCAAACTCTGGGGCCAACGTCCTGACTTTC.

The rearrangement links TRBV9 to TRBJ2-4, with a weak D call TRBD2 (5 bases). The CDR3 covers 14 residues. Germline CDR1 reads SGDLS; CDR2 reads YYNGEE. Trimming left V 4 bases short and J 9 bases short, with 17 bases between. Here the CDR3 DNA reads TGTGCCAGCAGCTTCGGAGGAGACCAAGCCATTCAGTACTTC. It codes for CASSFGGDQAIQYF.

With regard to this clone: The final CDR3 position lacks the conserved phenylalanine or tryptophan, pointing to a likely read error. Because the CDR3's place on the DNA is in doubt, the DNA is left out and the CDR3 is given as listed by TCRdb. This chain links TRBV19 with TRBJ2-7. Germline V gives CDR1 LNHDA, CDR2 SQIVND (reference sequence). The CDR3 has 12 residues if both end residues are counted. The chain's CDR3 is CASSITPSSASY.

The chain combines TRBV12-2 with TRBJ2-5; TRBD2 is the table's D call, not checked against the DNA. TRBV12-2 is shown as a pseudogene. The CDR3 loop spans 15 amino acids. The CDR3 is CASRLAPRNLETQYF. The CDR3 bases are TGTGCAAGTCGCTTAGCGCCGAGGAATTTGGAGACCCAGTACTTC.

Worth noting for this clone: Other nucleotide sequences in the sample specify the same CDR3. The rearrangement uses TRBV5-1 and TRBJ2-7; D gene uncertain. The CDR3 contains 11 residues. Per germline, CDR1 SGHRS and CDR2 YFSETQ. Trimming removed 0 bases at V and 3 bases at J, with 1 base between. The CDR3 DNA sequence: TGCGCCAGCAGCTTGGACTACGAGCAGTACTTC. Its translation is CASSLDYEQYF.

The rearrangement joins TRBV6-5 to TRBJ2-1; D is undetermined. The germline V gene encodes CDR1 MNHEY and CDR2 SVGAGI. Trimming shortened V by 11 bases and J by 5 bases, and 13 bases separated the two germline ends. The CDR3 covers 12 residues. For the CDR3, the DNA is TGTGCCGTTCAATCCCTCGACAATGAGCAGTTCTTC. Its translation is CAVQSLDNEQFF.

The rearrangement links TRBV7-2 to TRBJ1-2, with D possibly TRBD1 on 5 matching bases. The CDR3 totals 14 residues. Germline V lookup: CDR1 SGHTA, CDR2 FQGNSA. V lost 5 bases to trimming and J lost 6 bases, with 16 bases between them. The CDR3 nucleotides read TGTGCCAGCAGCCCGGGTTGGGGGGAACATGGCTACACCTTC. It encodes CASSPGWGEHGYTF.

The sample holds a few counts of this clone. This rearrangement joins TRBV6-1 to TRBJ2-3; D call uncertain. The germline V gene has CDR1 MNHNS and CDR2 SASEGT. CDR3 length: 11 residues. The V gene lost 2 bases and the J gene lost 8 bases, with 5 bases spanning the gap. The CDR3 region is CASSEPSTQYF. The CDR3 coding sequence is TGTGCCAGCAGTGAACCGAGTACGCAGTATTTT.

CDR3 nucleotide sequence: TGTGCCTGGAGTGGACAGGGGTTGGGGACTGAAGCTTTCTTT. It translates to CAWSGQGLGTEAFF. V gene TRBV30 combines with J gene TRBJ1-1, with 8 bases that match TRBD1. Per the germline V gene, CDR1 is GTSNPN and CDR2 is SVGIG (reference sequence). Unmatched junction bases numbered 6, after V lost 1 base and J lost 5 bases. The CDR3 sequence is 14 residues long.

V gene TRBV7-3 combines with J gene TRBJ1-3; D is unresolved. Trimming pared 3 bases from V and 4 bases from J, leaving 22 bases between. Looked up from germline, CDR1 is SGHTA and CDR2 is FQGTGA. This CDR3 comprises 18 residues. The CDR3, as DNA: TGTGCCAGCAGCTTGCGGTTGGTAGGCCGGGCTAGAGGAAACACCATATATTTT. This translates into CASSLRLVGRARGNTIYF.

The CDR3 sequence: CASSLDAGPQETQYF. The CDR3, as DNA: TGTGCCAGCAGCTTAGATGCGGGCCCACAAGAGACCCAGTACTTC. The chain links TRBV7-2 to TRBJ2-5, with D possibly matching TRBD2 (5 bases). The V gene lost 1 base and the J gene lost 2 bases, with 11 bases spanning the gap. Germline assignment: CDR1 SGHTA and CDR2 FQGNSA. The CDR3 covers 15 residues.

The V call is TRBV27, the J call TRBJ2-3; TRBD1 might be the D (5 bases). Trimming removed 2 bases at V and 3 bases at J, with 9 bases between. This CDR3 region has 14 residues. From germline, CDR1 is MNHEY and CDR2 SMNVEV (reference sequence). CDR3 residues: CASSLQGSTDTQYF. In DNA form, the CDR3 reads TGTGCCAGCAGTTTACAGGGCTCAACAGATACGCAGTATTTT.

This clone was seen once. The CDR3 nucleotides read TGTGCCAGCTCACCTAGACAGAGCGGCAATGAGCAGTTCTTC. Its protein product is CASSPRQSGNEQFF. The V and J genes are TRBV18 and TRBJ2-1; D possibly matches TRBD1 or TRBD2 (5 bases each). Per the germline V gene, CDR1 is KGHSH and CDR2 is LQKENI. With 3 bases removed from V and 6 bases from J, the gap between germline ends came to 12 bases. The CDR3 spans 14 residues.

The sample holds one count of this clone. The genes are TRBV11-3 and TRBJ2-2; D is unclear. The CDR3 is 12 residues long. Trimming left V 2 bases short and J 7 bases short, with 5 bases between. The germline gives CDR1 SGHNT, CDR2 YENEEA. The DNA for the CDR3 is TGTGCCAGCAGCTTAACGCACGGGGAGCTGTTTTTT. This sequence encodes CASSLTHGELFF.

The V gene is TRBV27, the J gene TRBJ2-5, with D perhaps TRBD1 or TRBD2 (5 bases each). CDR3 length equals 13 residues. V was clipped by 10 bases and J by 5 bases, with 17 bases between them. Germline V CDR1 and CDR2: MNHEY, SMNVEV (reference sequence). The CDR3 spells CATTGPWGETQYF. CDR3 bases: TGTGCCACCACCGGACCTTGGGGGGAGACCCAGTACTTC.

The chain couples TRBV15 to TRBJ1-3; D call uncertain. V dropped 0 bases and J dropped 4 bases, with 19 bases sitting between them. The germline gives CDR1 LNHNV, CDR2 YYDKDF (reference sequence). The CDR3 consists of 18 residues. In nucleotides, the CDR3 is TGTGCCACCAGCAGAGATGATATGGCATTATATGGGGGAAACACCATATATTTT. Its protein product is CATSRDDMALYGGNTIYF.

The chain carries TRBV7-8 and TRBJ2-2, with 7 positions matching TRBD1. The V gene end was trimmed by 5 bases and the J gene end by 3 bases; junction bases not matched to a gene: 9. Looked up from germline, CDR1 is SGHVS and CDR2 is FQNEAQ. The CDR3 spans 16 residues. CDR3: CASSPRQGVDTGELFF. For the CDR3, the DNA is TGTGCCAGCAGCCCCCGGCAGGGGGTCGACACCGGGGAGCTGTTTTTT.

This chain uses TRBV4-1 with TRBJ2-2, with TRBD2 matching 9 bases. This CDR3 spans 16 amino acids. J was trimmed by 6 bases and V by 4 bases; bases with no gene match: 9. The germline V gene has CDR1 MGHRA and CDR2 YSYEKL. The CDR3 is CASSPHSGGLAGELFF. The CDR3 nucleotides are TGCGCCAGCAGCCCGCACAGCGGGGGGCTGGCCGGGGAGCTGTTTTTT.

CDR3 coding DNA: TGTGCCAGCAGTCAAACACCGATACAGTTCAGTGGCTACACCTTC. Translating gives CASSQTPIQFSGYTF. The chain uses TRBV27 and TRBJ1-2; D gene uncertain. The CDR3 consists of 15 residues. Per the germline V gene, CDR1 is MNHEY and CDR2 is SMNVEV (reference sequence). Trimming removed 5 bases at V and 7 bases at J, with 20 bases between.

The J gene is TRBJ2-3, the V gene TRBV5-1, with D maybe TRBD2 (5 bases). Trimming took off 4 bases at V and 2 bases at J, with 26 bases between the two ends. The germline V gene has CDR1 SGHRS and CDR2 YFSETQ. This CDR3 spans 19 amino acids. In nucleotides, the CDR3 is TGCGCCAGCAGCCCGCATGGAAACGCTCATAGCGCCGCCACAGATACGCAGTATTTT. Translation: CASSPHGNAHSAATDTQYF.